This T cell receptor beta chain is from a study of neurological immune-mediated disorders. Study-wide findings and caveats: HTLV-1-associated myelopathy showed the most TCR clonal expansion; multiple sclerosis the least, below healthy controls. On phylogenetic grouping, the repertoires of 18 of 34 multiple sclerosis patients fell within one related-CDR3 cluster, constituting a possible signature.

Ten or more counts support this clonotype. Its specificity is not known. The study built unsorted libraries from 2 million PBMCs kept at -80 C. V was shortened by 4 bases and J by 3 bases, with 15 bases between the two germline ends. The CDR3 covers 15 residues. The germline V gene has CDR1 DFQATT and CDR2 SNEGSKA (reference sequence). 5'RACE with 10-nucleotide random UMIs produced the cDNA. TCRdb fed the 5' RACE reads into MiXCR, producing one record per CDR3 protein. The sample carries under 70,000 distinct CDR3 sequences, 3% to 4.5% recorded once. This clonotype was sampled from a woman younger than 45 with multiple sclerosis. The genes are TRBV20-1 and TRBJ1-4; D not resolved. The sample was PBMCs. The CDR3 protein is CSANGNTVANEKLFF. The CDR3, as DNA: TGCAGTGCTAACGGGAATACGGTTGCTAATGAAAAACTGTTTTTT.